These 3 T cell receptor beta chains originate from one sample sequenced in a study of shared clonotypes between healthy human individuals. Sequencing was performed with immunoSEQ multiplex PCR; in TCRdb, only in-frame clones are kept and a portion is missing. There are 2 million to 3 million clones in the sample; over 85% occur only once, and 0.36% lies in the top ten. The sequenced sample consisted of naive CD4+ T cells from PBMCs. The subset is: CD45RA+ positively selected. Receptors were obtained from a man younger than 30 in good health. Some clones in this sample may be carry-over from other donors' samples.

The chain joins TRBV28 to TRBJ1-6; D is uncertain. Germline V gives CDR1 MDHEN, CDR2 SYDVKM. This CDR3 has 12 amino acids. Trimming stripped 8 bases from V and 13 bases from J, with 15 bases between. Written as DNA, the CDR3 is TGTGCCAGCTCATCTGGATTTGGCCCCCTCCACTTT. As protein: CASSSGFGPLHF.

The chain has TRBV19 and TRBJ2-6, with TRBD1 matching 9 bases. Germline CDR1 and CDR2: LNHDA and SQIVND (reference sequence). This CDR3 comprises 16 residues. The ends lost 7 bases at V and 0 bases at J; junction bases unmatched: 4. The CDR3 here is CASTRDRVSGANVLTF. CDR3 coding DNA: TGTGCCAGTACCAGGGACAGGGTCTCTGGGGCCAACGTCCTGACTTTC.

The V gene is TRBV11-2, the J gene TRBJ2-2; a weak D match, TRBD2 (6 bases). Germline V gives CDR1 SGHAT, CDR2 FQNNGV. This CDR3 region has 15 residues. Between the trimmed V and J ends, which lost 7 bases and 4 bases, there was a span of 16 bases. The DNA for the CDR3 is TGTGCCAGCACCCAAGTCGCGGGATCCACCGGGGAGCTGTTTTTT. It yields the protein CASTQVAGSTGELFF.